The 3 T cell receptor beta chains listed next were all sequenced from one sample in a study of shared clonotypes between healthy human individuals. TCRdb keeps only in-frame clones here, not all; method: immunoSEQ multiplex PCR. The table has about a million clones, roughly 80% seen once. What was sequenced was memory CD4+ T cells sorted from blood. Subset of the sample: CD45RA-negative fraction. These receptors were obtained from a man between 18 and 29 years old in good health.

This chain joins TRBV6-1 and TRBJ2-3; the D is unclear. Germline assignment: CDR1 MNHNS and CDR2 SASEGT. V dropped 2 bases and J dropped 2 bases, with 5 bases sitting between them. The CDR3 is 13 amino acids. CDR3 sequence reads: CASSEPVTDTQYF. Here the CDR3 DNA reads TGTGCCAGCAGTGAACCAGTCACAGATACGCAGTATTTT.

The gene calls are TRBV4-1 and TRBJ2-1, with D hard to call. CDR3 size: 14 residues. The ends were cut back, 0 bases at V and 8 bases at J, with 11 bases in the middle. Germline V gene data show CDR1 as MGHRA and CDR2 as YSYEKL. CDR3 sequence (DNA): TGCGCCAGCAGCCAAGAGTCCCAGCGTGATGAGCAGTTCTTC. Residues: CASSQESQRDEQFF.

The chain joins TRBV19 to TRBJ2-7; D possibly uses TRBD1 or TRBD2 (6 bases each). In germline, CDR1 is LNHDA, CDR2 SQIVND (reference sequence). This CDR3 comprises 14 residues. The ends were cut back, 5 bases at V and 5 bases at J, with 16 bases in the middle. Written as DNA, the CDR3 is TGTGCCAGTAGTGTCAACAGGGAGGCGCACGAGCAGTACTTC. Encoded protein: CASSVNREAHEQYF.